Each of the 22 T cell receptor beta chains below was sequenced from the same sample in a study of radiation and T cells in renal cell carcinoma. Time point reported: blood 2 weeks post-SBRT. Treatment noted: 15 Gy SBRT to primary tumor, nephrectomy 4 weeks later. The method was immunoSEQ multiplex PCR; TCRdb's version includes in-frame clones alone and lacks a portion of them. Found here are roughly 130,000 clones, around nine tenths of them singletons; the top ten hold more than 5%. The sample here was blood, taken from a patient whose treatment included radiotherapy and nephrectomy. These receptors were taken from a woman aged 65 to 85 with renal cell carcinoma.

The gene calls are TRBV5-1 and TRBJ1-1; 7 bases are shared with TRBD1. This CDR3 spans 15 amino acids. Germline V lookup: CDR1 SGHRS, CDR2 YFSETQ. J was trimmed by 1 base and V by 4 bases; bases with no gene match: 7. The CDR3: CASSMPQGRNTEAFF. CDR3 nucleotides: TGCGCCAGCAGCATGCCACAGGGGCGGAACACTGAAGCTTTCTTT.

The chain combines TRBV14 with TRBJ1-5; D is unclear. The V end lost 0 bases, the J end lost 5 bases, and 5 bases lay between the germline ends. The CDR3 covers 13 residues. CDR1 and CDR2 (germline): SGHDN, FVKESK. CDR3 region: CASSQDSDQPQHF. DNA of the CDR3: TGTGCCAGCAGCCAAGATAGTGATCAGCCCCAGCATTTT.

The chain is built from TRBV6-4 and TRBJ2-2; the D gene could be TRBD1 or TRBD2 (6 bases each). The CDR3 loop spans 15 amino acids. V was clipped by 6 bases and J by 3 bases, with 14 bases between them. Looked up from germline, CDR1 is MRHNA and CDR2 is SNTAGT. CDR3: CASSEGGHYTGELFF. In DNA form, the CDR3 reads TGTGCCAGCAGCGAGGGGGGACATTACACCGGGGAGCTGTTTTTT.

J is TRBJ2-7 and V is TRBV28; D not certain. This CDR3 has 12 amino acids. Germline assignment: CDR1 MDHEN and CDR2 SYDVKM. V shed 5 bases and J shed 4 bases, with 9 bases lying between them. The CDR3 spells CASSRLSYEQYF. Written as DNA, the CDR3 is TGTGCCAGCAGTCGTCTATCTTACGAGCAGTACTTC.

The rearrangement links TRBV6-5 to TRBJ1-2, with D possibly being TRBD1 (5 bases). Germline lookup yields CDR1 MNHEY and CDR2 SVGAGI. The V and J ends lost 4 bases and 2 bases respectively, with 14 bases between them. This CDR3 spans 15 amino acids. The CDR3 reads CASSLTGTANYGYTF. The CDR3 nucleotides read TGTGCCAGCAGTTTAACCGGGACGGCGAACTATGGCTACACCTTC.

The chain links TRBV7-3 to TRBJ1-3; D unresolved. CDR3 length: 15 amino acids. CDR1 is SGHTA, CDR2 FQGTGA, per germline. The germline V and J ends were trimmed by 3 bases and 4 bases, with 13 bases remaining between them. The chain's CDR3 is CASSLEGRWGNTIYF. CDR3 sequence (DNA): TGTGCCAGCAGCTTGGAGGGTCGATGGGGAAACACCATATATTTT.

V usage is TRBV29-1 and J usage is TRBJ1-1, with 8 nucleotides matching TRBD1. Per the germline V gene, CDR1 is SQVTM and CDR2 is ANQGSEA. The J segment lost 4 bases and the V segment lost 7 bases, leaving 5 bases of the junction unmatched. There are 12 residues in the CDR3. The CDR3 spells CSAVQGGTEAFF. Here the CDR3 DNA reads TGCAGCGCCGTACAGGGGGGCACTGAAGCTTTCTTT. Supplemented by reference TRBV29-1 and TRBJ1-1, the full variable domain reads SAVISQKPSRDICQRGTSLTIQCQVDSQVTMMFWYRQQPGQSLTLIATANQGSEATYESGFVIDKFPISRPNLTFSTLTVSNMSPEDSSIYLCSAVQGGTEAFFGQGTRLTVV.

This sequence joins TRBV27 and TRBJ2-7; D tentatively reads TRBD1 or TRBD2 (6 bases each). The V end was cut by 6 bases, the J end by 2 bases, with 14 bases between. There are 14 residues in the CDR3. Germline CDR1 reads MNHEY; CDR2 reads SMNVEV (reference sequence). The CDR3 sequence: CASRGGGGPYEQYF. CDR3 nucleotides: TGTGCCAGCAGAGGAGGAGGGGGGCCCTACGAGCAGTACTTC.

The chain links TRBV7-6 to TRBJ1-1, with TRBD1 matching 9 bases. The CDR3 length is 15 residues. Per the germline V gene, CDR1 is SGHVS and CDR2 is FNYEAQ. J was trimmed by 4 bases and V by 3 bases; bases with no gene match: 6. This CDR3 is CASSLMTGGITEAFF. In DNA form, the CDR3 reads TGTGCCAGCAGCTTGATGACAGGGGGGATCACTGAAGCTTTCTTT.

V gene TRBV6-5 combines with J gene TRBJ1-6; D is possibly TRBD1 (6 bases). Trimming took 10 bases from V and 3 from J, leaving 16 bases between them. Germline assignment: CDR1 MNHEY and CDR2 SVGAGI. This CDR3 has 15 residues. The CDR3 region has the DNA TGTGCCACCCAGGTTGGGGGCCTCTATAATTCACCCCTCCACTTT. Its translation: CATQVGGLYNSPLHF.

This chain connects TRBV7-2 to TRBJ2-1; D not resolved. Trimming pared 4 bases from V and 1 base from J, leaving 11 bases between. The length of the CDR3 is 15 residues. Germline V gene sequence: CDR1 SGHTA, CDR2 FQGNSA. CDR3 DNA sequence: TGTGCCAGCAGCTCGACAACCCAATCCTACAATGAGCAGTTCTTC. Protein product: CASSSTTQSYNEQFF.

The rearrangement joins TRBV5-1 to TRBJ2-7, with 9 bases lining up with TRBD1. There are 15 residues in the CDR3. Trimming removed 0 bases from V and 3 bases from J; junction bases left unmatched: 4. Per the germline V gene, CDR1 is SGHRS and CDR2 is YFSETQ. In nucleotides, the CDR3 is TGCGCCAGCAGCTTGGGGACAGGGGTGAACTACGAGCAGTACTTC. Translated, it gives CASSLGTGVNYEQYF.

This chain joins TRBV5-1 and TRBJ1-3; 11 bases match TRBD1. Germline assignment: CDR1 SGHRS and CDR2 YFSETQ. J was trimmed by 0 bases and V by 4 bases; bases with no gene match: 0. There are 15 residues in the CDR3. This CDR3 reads CASSGTGGSGNTIYF. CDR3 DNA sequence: TGCGCCAGCAGCGGGACAGGGGGCTCTGGAAACACCATATATTTT.

CDR3: CGMLPITQSRANVLTF. In nucleotides, the CDR3 is TGTGGCATGTTACCGATAACACAAAGTCGGGCCAACGTCCTGACTTTC. J is TRBJ2-6 and V is TRBV8-2; TRBD1 reflects the table's D call only, with no check against the DNA. TRBV8-2 is a listed pseudogene. CDR3 length: 16 amino acids.

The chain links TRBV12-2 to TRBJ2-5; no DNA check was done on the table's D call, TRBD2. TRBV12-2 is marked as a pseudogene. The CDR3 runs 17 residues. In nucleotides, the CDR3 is TGTGCAAGTCGCTTAGCCCTTGACCGGGGGGGCGAAGAGACCCAGTACTTC. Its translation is CASRLALDRGGEETQYF.

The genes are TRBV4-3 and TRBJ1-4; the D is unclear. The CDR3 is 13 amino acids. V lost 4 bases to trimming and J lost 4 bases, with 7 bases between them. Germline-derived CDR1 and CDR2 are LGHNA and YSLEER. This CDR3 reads CASSLLINEKLFF. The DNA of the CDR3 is TGCGCCAGCAGCCTATTAATTAATGAAAAACTGTTTTTT.

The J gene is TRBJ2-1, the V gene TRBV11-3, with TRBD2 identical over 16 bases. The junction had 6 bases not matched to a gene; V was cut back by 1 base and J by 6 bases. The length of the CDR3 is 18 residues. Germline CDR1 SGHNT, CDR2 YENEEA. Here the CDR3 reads CASSLGGTSGGALNEQFF. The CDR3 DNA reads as TGTGCCAGCAGCTTAGGTGGGACTAGCGGGGGGGCCCTCAATGAGCAGTTCTTC.

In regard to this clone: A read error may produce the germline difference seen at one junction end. In DNA, the CDR3 is TGTGCTAGCAGCTTAGACTCCGGTGAGCAGTTCTTC. It specifies CASSLDSGEQFF. The chain is built from TRBV7-7 and TRBJ2-1; D ambiguous. The CDR3 loop spans 12 amino acids. Germline CDR1 SSHAT, CDR2 FNYEAQ (reference sequence).

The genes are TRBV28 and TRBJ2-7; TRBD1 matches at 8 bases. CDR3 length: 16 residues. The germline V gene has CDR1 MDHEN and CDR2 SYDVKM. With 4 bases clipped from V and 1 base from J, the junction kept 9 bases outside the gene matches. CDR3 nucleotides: TGTGCCAGCAGTTCCCCCCCCGGGACAGGATCCTACGAGCAGTACTTC. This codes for CASSSPPGTGSYEQYF.

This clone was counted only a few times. DNA for the CDR3: TGTGCCAGCAGTGAGCGGGTGAACACTGAAGCTTTCTTT. The encoded protein is CASSERVNTEAFF. The V gene is TRBV25-1, the J gene TRBJ1-1, with D uncertain. V shed 3 bases and J shed 0 bases, with 5 bases lying between them. Looked up from germline, CDR1 is MGHDK and CDR2 is SYGVNS. CDR3 length: 13 residues.

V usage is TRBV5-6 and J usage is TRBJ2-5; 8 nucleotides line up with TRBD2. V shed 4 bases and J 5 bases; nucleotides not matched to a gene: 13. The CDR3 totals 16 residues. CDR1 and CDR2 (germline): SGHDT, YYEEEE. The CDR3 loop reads CASSLEFRGGVETQYF. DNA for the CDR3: TGTGCCAGCAGCCTGGAGTTCCGGGGGGGCGTTGAGACCCAGTACTTC.

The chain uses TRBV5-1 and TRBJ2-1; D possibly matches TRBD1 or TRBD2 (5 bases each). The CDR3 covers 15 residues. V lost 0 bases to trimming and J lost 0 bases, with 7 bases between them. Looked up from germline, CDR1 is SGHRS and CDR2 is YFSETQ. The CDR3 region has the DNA TGCGCCAGCAGCTTGGTGGGGGACTCCTACAATGAGCAGTTCTTC. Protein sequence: CASSLVGDSYNEQFF.